Given below is one T cell receptor beta chain in context. This sample was taken from a study of control samples from healthy donors and cancer patients. The CDR3 contains 16 residues. Germline V gives CDR1 MGHDK, CDR2 SYGVNS. The V gene lost 4 bases and the J gene lost 4 bases, with 17 bases spanning the gap. Sequencing was performed with immunoSEQ multiplex PCR; in TCRdb, only in-frame clones are kept and a portion is missing. The sample lists about 88,000 clones; more than 80% were seen once. This chain uses TRBV25-1 with TRBJ1-5; possible D gene TRBD1, 6 bases. The sequenced material came from blood. This TCR was recovered from a man younger than 35 in good health. CDR3 in amino acids: CASSGPRGLNNQPQHF. As DNA, the CDR3 is TGTGCCAGCAGTGGACCTAGGGGGTTAAATAATCAGCCCCAGCATTTT.